This TCR beta chain was captured in a study of blood T cell repertoires in COVID-19. As for the study in general: The study drew acute and convalescent COVID-19 samples from the United States, Italy and Spain. PBMCs, B-cell-depleted T cells, or T cells provided the cDNA or gDNA that made up the material.

The CDR3 totals 15 residues. With 2 bases removed from V and 6 bases from J, the gap between germline ends came to 11 bases. Germline CDR1 and CDR2: MNHEY and SMNVEV (reference sequence). In the study's own analysis: Using reference gene primer amplification, nucleated cell counts were estimated. Using immunoSEQ multiplex PCR, the repertoire was profiled, and TCRdb retains in-frame clones only, with some absent. Clonal size and the V and J genes are those of that table, whereas D and trimming came from the DNA. The sample consists of approximately 210,000 clones, 85% to 95% of them appearing once. One Seattle source followed patients from active infection through their disease course.

Specimen: peripheral blood. The J gene is TRBJ1-6, the V gene TRBV27; the D is unclear. The TCR originated in a young man with COVID-19, enrolled during active disease. CDR3 nucleotide sequence: TGTGCCAGCAGTTTAGAGGGAGTACGTAATTCACCCCTCCACTTT. Its protein product is CASSLEGVRNSPLHF.